The present T cell receptor beta chain was sequenced within a study of blood T cell repertoires in COVID-19. Study overall: From the United States, Italy and Spain came samples of acute and convalescent COVID-19.

The CDR3 loop spans 15 amino acids. Trimming removed 0 bases from V and 5 bases from J; junction bases left unmatched: 5. Germline assignment: CDR1 SGDLS and CDR2 YYNGEE. Some clones are missing from TCRdb's copy, which holds only in-frame ones; the method was immunoSEQ multiplex PCR. Counted here are some 200,000 clones, 82% occurring once; the ten biggest clones make up roughly 5%. A single count supports this clone. The sequenced sample was PBMCs or T cells enriched from blood (not recorded which). The J gene is TRBJ2-7, the V gene TRBV9, with 10 bases that match TRBD2. The clonotype was recovered from a woman in her sixties or seventies with acute COVID-19. This chain's CDR3 is CASSVGLAGEHEQYF. The CDR3 DNA sequence: TGTGCCAGCAGCGTAGGTCTAGCGGGAGAACACGAGCAGTACTTC.